A selection of T cell receptor beta chains follows, all from one sample in a study of T cells in Graves' hyperthyroidism and ophthalmopathy. Using its own MiXCR run on the multiplex PCR reads, TCRdb lists one record per CDR3 protein. The repertoire includes 370,000 or so distinct CDR3 sequences, 15% to 18% of them detected once, and roughly a quarter sits in the top ten. The sequenced sample was blood. The receptors were sampled from a woman between 18 and 29 years old with Graves' hyperthyroidism that later progressed to Graves' ophthalmopathy. Each CDR3 is given with its conserved first and last residue. D genes are given only for firm matches. Expanded clones get a size class; other rows say once, few or many, or leave the size out.

clone_size,d_call,j_call,v_call,cdr3_aa,cdr3_nt
many,TRBD1,TRBJ2-7,TRBV5-1,CASSGQGAVYEQYF,TGCGCCAGCAGCGGACAGGGGGCCGTCTACGAGCAGTACTTC
NA,TRBD1,TRBJ1-2,TRBV18,CASSRRGGIRDRTVGYTF,TGTGCCAGCTCACGCCGGGGGGGGATCCGGGACAGGACGGTTGGCTACACCTTC
many,TRBD1,TRBJ2-7,TRBV7-9,CASSRSPDRSYEQYF,TGTGCCAGCAGCAGGAGCCCGGACAGGTCCTACGAGCAGTACTTC
many,TRBD2,TRBJ2-5,TRBV20-1,CSASASGTETQYF,TGCAGTGCTTCCGCTAGCGGGACGGAGACCCAGTACTTC
few,TRBD2,TRBJ2-5,TRBV6-1,CASSRGTRLADKETQYF,TGTGCCAGCAGCCGAGGAACCCGACTAGCGGACAAAGAGACCCAGTACTTC
few,NA,TRBJ1-2,TRBV6-2/TRBV6-3,CASSYRENYGYTF,TGTGCCAGCAGTTATCGGGAGAACTATGGCTACACCTTC
many,NA,TRBJ1-5,TRBV7-2,CASSLAPSWSNQPQHF,TGTGCCAGCAGCTTAGCCCCTTCGTGGAGCAATCAGCCCCAGCATTTT
NA,TRBD1,TRBJ1-4,TRBV5-5,CASHTGVDNEKLFF,TGTGCCAGCCATACAGGGGTCGATAATGAAAAACTGTTTTTT
many,NA,TRBJ2-1,TRBV28,CASSSVPGDYNEQFF,TGTGCCAGCAGTTCGGTCCCGGGAGACTACAATGAGCAGTTCTTC
few,TRBD1,TRBJ1-2,TRBV29-1,CSTTPGGSYTF,TGCAGCACAACTCCAGGGGGGAGCTACACCTTC
NA,TRBD1,TRBJ2-7,TRBV27,CASSLTPPTGGGEQYF,TGTGCCAGCAGTTTAACCCCCCCCACAGGGGGCGGCGAGCAGTACTTC
many,NA,TRBJ1-5,TRBV28,CASTASLRVLEGNQPQHF,TGTGCCAGCACCGCAAGTCTTAGGGTTTTGGAAGGAAATCAGCCCCAGCATTTT
NA,TRBD1,TRBJ2-1,TRBV7-8,CASSERDSTYNEQFF,TGTGCCAGCAGCGAACGGGACAGCACCTACAATGAGCAGTTCTTC
many,NA,TRBJ2-7,TRBV28,CASGDSSTYEQYF,TGTGCCAGCGGGGACTCCTCAACCTACGAGCAGTACTTC
few,TRBD1,TRBJ1-2,TRBV3-1,CASSQVTGGNYGYTF,TGTGCCAGCAGCCAAGTAACAGGGGGCAACTATGGCTACACCTTC
many,NA,TRBJ1-5,TRBV5-1,CASSFTGASNQPQHF,TGCGCCAGCAGCTTTACGGGGGCGAGCAATCAGCCCCAGCATTTT
NA,TRBD2,TRBJ2-7,TRBV27,CASSTGTSRSGHEQYF,TGTGCCAGCAGTACGGGGACTAGCAGGAGCGGCCACGAGCAGTACTTC
NA,TRBD2,TRBJ2-7,TRBV5-5,CASSLGTGGGAYERYF,TGTGCCAGCAGCTTGGGAACGGGAGGGGGGGCCTACGAGCGGTACTTC
many,NA,TRBJ2-1,TRBV24-1,CATSRPPGRLSSYNEQFF,TGTGCCACCAGCCGGCCTCCGGGACGACTAAGCTCCTACAATGAGCAGTTCTTC
NA,TRBD1,TRBJ1-4,TRBV5-6,CASSSLRGDREKLFF,TGTGCCAGCAGCTCTCTCAGGGGGGATCGGGAAAAACTGTTTTTT
many,TRBD2,TRBJ2-2,TRBV6-2/TRBV6-3,CASRAKRTSGSKNTGELFF,TGTGCCAGCCGAGCTAAGAGGACTAGCGGGAGTAAGAACACCGGGGAGCTGTTTTTT
NA,NA,TRBJ1-1,TRBV15,CATRGVVEAFF,TGTGCCACCAGGGGGGTGGTGGAAGCTTTCTTT
many,TRBD1,TRBJ1-2,TRBV7-8,CASSSTGVVRYGYTF,TGTGCCAGCAGCTCAACAGGGGTAGTGCGCTATGGCTACACCTTC
NA,TRBD1,TRBJ2-7,TRBV5-1,CASKIPGQGYEQYF,TGCGCCAGCAAGATACCGGGACAGGGATACGAGCAGTACTTC
many,NA,TRBJ2-1,TRBV20-1,CSARGGSYNEQFF,TGCAGTGCTAGAGGGGGCTCCTACAATGAGCAGTTCTTC
few,NA,TRBJ1-3,TRBV3-1,CASSQDLAFSGNTIYF,TGTGCCAGCAGCCAAGATCTTGCTTTCTCTGGAAACACCATATATTTT
many,NA,TRBJ2-7,TRBV6-1,CASSDGETHPNRYEQYF,TGTGCCAGCAGTGACGGGGAGACTCACCCCAACCGCTACGAGCAGTACTTC
NA,NA,TRBJ2-2,TRBV10-3,CAEPTDRYTGELFF,TGTGCCGAACCGACGGACAGATACACCGGGGAGCTGTTTTTT
NA,TRBD2,TRBJ2-5,TRBV5-5,CASSPILSGRDQETQYF,TGTGCCAGCAGCCCTATACTTAGCGGGAGGGACCAAGAGACCCAGTACTTC
many,NA,TRBJ2-7,TRBV5-1,CASSAGQNYEQYF,TGCGCCAGCAGCGCCGGGCAAAACTACGAGCAGTACTTC
few,NA,TRBJ2-2,TRBV7-9,CASRVTGGDTGELFF,TGTGCCAGCAGAGTGACAGGTGGGGACACCGGGGAGCTGTTTTTT
few,TRBD1,TRBJ2-3,TRBV7-9,CASSPGQLHTDTQYF,TGTGCCAGCAGCCCGGGACAGTTACACACAGATACGCAGTATTTT
many,NA,TRBJ2-7,TRBV7-2,CASSPRGSGGGYEQYF,TGTGCCAGCAGCCCACGAGGGTCGGGGGGCGGGTACGAGCAGTACTTC
many,NA,TRBJ2-5,TRBV30,CAWSNKETQYF,TGTGCCTGGAGTAATAAAGAGACCCAGTACTTC
NA,NA,TRBJ2-7,TRBV19,CASSIGFGTSYEQYF,TGTGCCAGTAGTATCGGCTTTGGGACCTCCTACGAGCAGTACTTC